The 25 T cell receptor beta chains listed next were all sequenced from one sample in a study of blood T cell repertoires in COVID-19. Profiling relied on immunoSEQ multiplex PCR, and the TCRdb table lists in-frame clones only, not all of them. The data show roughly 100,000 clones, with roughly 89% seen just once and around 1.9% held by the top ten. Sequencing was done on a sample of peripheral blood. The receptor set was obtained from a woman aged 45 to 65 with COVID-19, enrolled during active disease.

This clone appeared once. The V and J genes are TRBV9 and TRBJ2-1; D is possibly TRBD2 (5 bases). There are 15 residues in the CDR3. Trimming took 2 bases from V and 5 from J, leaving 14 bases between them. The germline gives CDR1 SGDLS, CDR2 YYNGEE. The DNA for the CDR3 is TGTGCCAGCAGCGTTGAGGGAAGAATCAACAATGAGCAGTTCTTC. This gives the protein CASSVEGRINNEQFF. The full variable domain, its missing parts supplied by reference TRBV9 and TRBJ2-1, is DSGVTQTPKHLITATGQRVTLRCSPRSGDLSVYWYQQSLDQGLQFLIQYYNGEERAKGNILERFSAQQFPDLHSELNLSSLELGDSALYFCASSVEGRINNEQFFGPGTRLTVL.

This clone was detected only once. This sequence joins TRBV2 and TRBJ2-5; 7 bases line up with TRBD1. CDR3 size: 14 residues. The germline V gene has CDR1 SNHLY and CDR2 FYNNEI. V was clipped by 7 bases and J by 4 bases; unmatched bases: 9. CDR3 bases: TGTGCCAGCACGTTAAGACAGGGCGGAGAGACCCAGTACTTC. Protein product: CASTLRQGGETQYF.

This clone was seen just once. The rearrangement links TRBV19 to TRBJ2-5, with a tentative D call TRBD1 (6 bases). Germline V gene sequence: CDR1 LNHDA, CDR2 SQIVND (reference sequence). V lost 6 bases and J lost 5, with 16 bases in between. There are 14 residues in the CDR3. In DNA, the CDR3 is TGTGCCAGTAGCCCTGGACAGAATGTGGAGACCCAGTACTTC. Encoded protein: CASSPGQNVETQYF.

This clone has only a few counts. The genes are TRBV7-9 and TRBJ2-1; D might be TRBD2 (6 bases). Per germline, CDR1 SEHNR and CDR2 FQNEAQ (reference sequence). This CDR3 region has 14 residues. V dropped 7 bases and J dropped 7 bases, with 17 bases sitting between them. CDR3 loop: CASTNLEAGNEQFF. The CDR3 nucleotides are TGTGCCAGCACTAATTTGGAGGCGGGAAATGAGCAGTTCTTC.

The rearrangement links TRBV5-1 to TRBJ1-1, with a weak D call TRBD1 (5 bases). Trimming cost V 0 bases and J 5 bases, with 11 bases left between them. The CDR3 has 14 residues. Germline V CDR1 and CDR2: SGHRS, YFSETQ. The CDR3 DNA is TGCGCCAGCAGCTTGGAGCCAGGGAGGACTGAAGCTTTCTTT. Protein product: CASSLEPGRTEAFF.

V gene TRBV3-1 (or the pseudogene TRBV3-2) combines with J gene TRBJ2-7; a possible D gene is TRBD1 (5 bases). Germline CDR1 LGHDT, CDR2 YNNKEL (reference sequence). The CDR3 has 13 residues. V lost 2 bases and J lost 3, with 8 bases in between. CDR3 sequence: CASSQFRGYEQYF. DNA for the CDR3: TGTGCCAGCAGCCAATTTAGGGGCTACGAGCAGTACTTC.

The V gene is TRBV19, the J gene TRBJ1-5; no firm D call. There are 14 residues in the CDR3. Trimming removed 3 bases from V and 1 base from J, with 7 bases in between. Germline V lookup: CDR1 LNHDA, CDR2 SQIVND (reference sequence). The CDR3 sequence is CASSMKESNQPQHF. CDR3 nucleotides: TGTGCCAGTAGTATGAAAGAGAGCAATCAGCCCCAGCATTTT.

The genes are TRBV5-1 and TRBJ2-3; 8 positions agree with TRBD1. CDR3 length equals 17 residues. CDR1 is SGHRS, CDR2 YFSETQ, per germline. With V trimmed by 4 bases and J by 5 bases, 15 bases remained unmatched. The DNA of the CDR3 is TGCGCCAGCAGCCCTCTACCACGGACAGGGATAGGAGATACGCAGTATTTT. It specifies CASSPLPRTGIGDTQYF. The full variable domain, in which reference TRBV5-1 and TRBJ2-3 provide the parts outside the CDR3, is KAGVTQTPRYLIKTRGQQVTLSCSPISGHRSVSWYQQTPGQGLQFLFEYFSETQRNKGNFPGRFSGRQFSNSRSEMNVSTLELGDSALYLCASSPLPRTGIGDTQYFGPGTRLTVL.

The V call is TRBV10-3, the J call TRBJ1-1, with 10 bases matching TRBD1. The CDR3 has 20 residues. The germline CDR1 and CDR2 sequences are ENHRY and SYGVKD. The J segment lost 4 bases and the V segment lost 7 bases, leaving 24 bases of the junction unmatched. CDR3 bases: TGTGCCATCATCGCCAAGCCGTCAACGACAGGGGGCAAAGACGGCACTGAAGCTTTCTTT. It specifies CAIIAKPSTTGGKDGTEAFF.

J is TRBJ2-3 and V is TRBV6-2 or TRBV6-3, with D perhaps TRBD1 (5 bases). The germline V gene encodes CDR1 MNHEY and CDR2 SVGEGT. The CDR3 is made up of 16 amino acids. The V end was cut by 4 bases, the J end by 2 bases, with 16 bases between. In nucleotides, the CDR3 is TGTGCCAGCAGTTCCTACGGAGTAGGGGCCACAGATACGCAGTATTTT. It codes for CASSSYGVGATDTQYF.

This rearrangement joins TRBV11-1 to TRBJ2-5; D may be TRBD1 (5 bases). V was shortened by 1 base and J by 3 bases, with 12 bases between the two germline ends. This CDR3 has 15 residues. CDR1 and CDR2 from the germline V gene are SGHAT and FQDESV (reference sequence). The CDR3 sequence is CASSLEGLEEETQYF. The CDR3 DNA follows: TGTGCCAGCAGCTTAGAGGGGTTAGAGGAAGAGACCCAGTACTTC.

The CDR3 spells CAWRPRGREIYNEQFF. For the CDR3, the DNA is TGTGCCTGGAGGCCCCGTGGCCGGGAGATCTACAATGAGCAGTTCTTC. The chain carries TRBV30 and TRBJ2-1; D might be TRBD2 (6 bases). CDR1 and CDR2 from the germline V gene are GTSNPN and SVGIG (reference sequence). Deletions cut 3 bases from V and 3 bases from J, with 18 bases between. The CDR3 loop spans 16 amino acids.

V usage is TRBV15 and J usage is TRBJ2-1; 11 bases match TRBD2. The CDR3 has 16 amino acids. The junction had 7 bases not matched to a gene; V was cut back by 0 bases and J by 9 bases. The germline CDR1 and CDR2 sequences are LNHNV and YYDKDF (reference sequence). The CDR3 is CATSRDRLTSGAEQFF. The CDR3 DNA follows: TGTGCCACCAGCAGAGATCGTCTGACTAGCGGGGCTGAGCAGTTCTTC.

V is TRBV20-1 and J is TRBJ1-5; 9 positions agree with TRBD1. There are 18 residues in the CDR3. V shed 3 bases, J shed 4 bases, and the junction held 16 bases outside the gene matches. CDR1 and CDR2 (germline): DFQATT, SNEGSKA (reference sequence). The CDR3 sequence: CSASDSGTGSLMNQPQHF. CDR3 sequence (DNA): TGCAGTGCTAGTGATTCCGGGACAGGGTCCCTGATGAATCAGCCCCAGCATTTT.

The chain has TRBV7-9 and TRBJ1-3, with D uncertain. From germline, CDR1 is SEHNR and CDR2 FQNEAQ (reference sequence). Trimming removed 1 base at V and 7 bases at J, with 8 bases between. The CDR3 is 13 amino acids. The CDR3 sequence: CASSLVEANTIYF. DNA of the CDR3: TGTGCCAGCAGCTTAGTTGAGGCCAACACCATATATTTT.

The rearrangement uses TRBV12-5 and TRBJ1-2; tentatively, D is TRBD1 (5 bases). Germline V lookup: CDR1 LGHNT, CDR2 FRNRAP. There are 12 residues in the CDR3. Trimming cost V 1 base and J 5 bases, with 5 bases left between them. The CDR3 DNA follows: TGTGCTAGTGGTTTGGAGGGGTATGGCTACACCTTC. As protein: CASGLEGYGYTF.

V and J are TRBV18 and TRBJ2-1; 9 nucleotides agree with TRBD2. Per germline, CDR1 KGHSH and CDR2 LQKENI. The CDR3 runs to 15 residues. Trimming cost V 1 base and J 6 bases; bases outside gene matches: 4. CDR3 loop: CASSPRQRGANEQFF. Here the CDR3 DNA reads TGTGCCAGCTCACCACGGCAGCGGGGGGCCAATGAGCAGTTCTTC.

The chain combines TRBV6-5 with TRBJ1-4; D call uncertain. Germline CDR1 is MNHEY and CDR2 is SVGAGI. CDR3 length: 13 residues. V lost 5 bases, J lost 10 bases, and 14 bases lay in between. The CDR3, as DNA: TGTGCCAGCAGTCCTCAGCGGTCAGGAAAACTGTTTTTT. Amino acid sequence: CASSPQRSGKLFF.

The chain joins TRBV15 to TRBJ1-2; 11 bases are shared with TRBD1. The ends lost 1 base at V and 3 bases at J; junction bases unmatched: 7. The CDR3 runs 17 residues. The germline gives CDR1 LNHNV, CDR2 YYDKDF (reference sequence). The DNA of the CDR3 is TGTGCCACCAGCAGAGGGGACAGGGGGGGCTCGGACTATGGCTACACCTTC. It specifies CATSRGDRGGSDYGYTF.

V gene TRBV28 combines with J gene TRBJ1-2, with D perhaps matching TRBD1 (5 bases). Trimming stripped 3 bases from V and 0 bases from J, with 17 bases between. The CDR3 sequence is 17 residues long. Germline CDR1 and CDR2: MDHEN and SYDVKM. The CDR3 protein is CASSFSFDSLANYGYTF. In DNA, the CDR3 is TGTGCCAGCAGTTTCTCCTTCGACAGTTTAGCTAACTATGGCTACACCTTC.

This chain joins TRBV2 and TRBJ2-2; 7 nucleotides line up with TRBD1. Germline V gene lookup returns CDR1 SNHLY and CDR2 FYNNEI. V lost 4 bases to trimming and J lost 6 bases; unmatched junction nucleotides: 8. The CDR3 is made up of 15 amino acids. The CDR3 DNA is TGTGCCAGCAGTGTTTGGCCCGGGACAGCCGGGGAGCTGTTTTTT. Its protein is CASSVWPGTAGELFF. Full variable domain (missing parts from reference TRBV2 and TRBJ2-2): EPEVTQTPSHQVTQMGQEVILRCVPISNHLYFYWYRQILGQKVEFLVSFYNNEISEKSEIFDDQFSVERPDGSNFTLKIRSTKLEDSAMYFCASSVWPGTAGELFFGEGSRLTVL.

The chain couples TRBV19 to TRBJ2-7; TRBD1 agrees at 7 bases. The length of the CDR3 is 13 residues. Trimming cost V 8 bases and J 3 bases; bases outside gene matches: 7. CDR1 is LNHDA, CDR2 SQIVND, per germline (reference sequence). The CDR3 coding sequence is TGTGCCAGTGGGACAGCGCCCCTCTACGAGCAGTACTTC. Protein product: CASGTAPLYEQYF.

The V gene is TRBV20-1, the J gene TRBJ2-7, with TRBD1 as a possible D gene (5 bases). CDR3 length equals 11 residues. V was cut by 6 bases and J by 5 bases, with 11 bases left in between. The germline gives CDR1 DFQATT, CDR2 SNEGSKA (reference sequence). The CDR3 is CSANLGDEQYF. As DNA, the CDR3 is TGCAGTGCAAACTTAGGGGACGAGCAGTACTTC.

The CDR3 is CASRRDFEETQYF. The CDR3 DNA reads as TGCGCCAGCAGAAGGGACTTCGAAGAGACCCAGTACTTC. The V gene is TRBV10-1, the J gene TRBJ2-5, with D maybe TRBD2 (6 bases). Germline values: CDR1 WNHNN, CDR2 SYGVQD (reference sequence). V was cut by 6 bases and J by 3 bases, with 11 bases left in between. The CDR3 totals 13 residues.

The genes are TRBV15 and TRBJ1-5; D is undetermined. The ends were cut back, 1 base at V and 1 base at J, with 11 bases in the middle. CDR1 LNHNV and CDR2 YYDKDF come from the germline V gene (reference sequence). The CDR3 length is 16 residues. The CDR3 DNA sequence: TGTGCCACCAGCAGAGTCGGGGTCTCCAGCAATCAGCCCCAGCATTTT. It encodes CATSRVGVSSNQPQHF.